This T cell receptor (beta chain) comes out of a study of cytomegalovirus exposure and HLA in healthy donors. The study, taken as a whole, reports: TCR beta sequences reportedly predicted most subjects' HLA-A and HLA-B alleles accurately. Clonal expansion was found to be greater in HLA-associated TCR beta chains than in equally common others in a later analysis. Excluded: some indistinguishable V segments such as TRBV6-2 and TRBV6-3.

PCR employed 60 Vbeta and 13 Jbeta primers. Generated by immunoSEQ multiplex PCR, the TCRdb table keeps only in-frame clones and is missing some. This table lists 160,000 or so clones. Concerning this clone itself: Antigen: not known.

The V and J ends lost 4 bases and 1 base respectively, with 13 bases between them. This CDR3 has 14 residues. Germline CDR1 reads SQVTM; CDR2 reads ANQGSEA. The V and J genes are TRBV29-1 and TRBJ1-1; D is unclear. Sequencing was done on a sample of PBMCs. This receptor was taken from a man younger than 40 in good health and CMV-seronegative. The CDR3 nucleotides read TGCAGCGTTGCCACGACCGGCGGGAACACTGAAGCTTTCTTT. Translating it yields CSVATTGGNTEAFF.